The T cell receptor (beta chain) described here comes from a study of T-cell memory formation after mild COVID-19 (dated by TCRdb to the early 2020s). Background on the whole study: Most TCR sequence clusters were specific to one of the two donors. Longitudinal TCRalpha and TCRbeta repertoire sequencing tracked T-cell clones expanding and contracting after mild COVID-19 in two donors. Two young, previously healthy adult volunteers, one female and one male, were included in the cohort. The research as a whole found: The study included only two mild cases, and larger cohorts that include severe cases with pre-infection samples were judged to be necessary. Contracting CD4+ clones were located mainly in the CM and EM memory subsets, whereas CD8+ clones were found to be enriched in EMRA. The second-wave clones that peaked on day 37 were not confirmed to be SARS-CoV-2 specific. Some responding clones were detected in pre-infection memory, which suggested that pre-existing cross-reactive memory T cells had joined the SARS-CoV-2 response. From day 15 to 85, contracting clones showed balanced CD4/CD8 phenotypes, whereas a second wave of clones that expanded from day 15 to 37 leaned towards CD4+.

The table lists this clonotype with a few counts. The antigen this receptor binds is unknown. Per-base quality was not reported, and no clone a single base away is much larger than it. The germline V gene yields SGHVS for CDR1 and FQNEAQ for CDR2. Trimming costs V 5 bases and J 0 bases, and their ends lie 14 bases apart. The CDR3 runs 16 residues from the cysteine to the phenylalanine. Just the 48-base CDR3 DNA is kept, in frame starting at base 1. Ficoll-Paque density gradient centrifugation was used to isolate PBMCs. TCRdb names Illumina NovaSeq 6000 as the instrument used. cDNA libraries for TCRalpha and TCRbeta were prepared by 5'RACE using constant-segment primers, with sample barcodes and unique molecular identifiers added. Trizol reagent was used to extract RNA from every sample. Amplification of the libraries took two PCR steps, and the second step added a second sample barcode plus Illumina TruSeq adapters. The libraries were sequenced on an Illumina NovaSeq using 2 x 150 bp paired-end reads. Per the source publication's procedure: With migec v1.2.7, reads were demultiplexed and then collapsed into UMI-guided consensus sequences. Using mixcr v2.1.11, UMI consensuses were aligned to TRA and TRB V and J templates and then assembled into clonotypes. Expanded or contracted clonotypes were those called significant by both edgeR and NoisET, with noise models trained on biological replicates. For edgeR calls, the thresholds were a false discovery rate-adjusted p below 0.01 and a log2 fold-change of 1. As an exploratory analysis of dynamics, max-normalized trajectories of the 1000 most abundant clonotypes were examined with PCA combined with hierarchical clustering. Each responding clone was given a CD4 or CD8 phenotype based on the CD4+ and CD8+ repertoires, which had been sequenced separately. TCRdb reanalyzed the raw reads on its own, using fastp at Q25 for trimming and MiXCR for clone calling, and kept in-frame beta chains. Under each unique CDR3 protein, matching rows form one entry showing the most common genes and DNA. The V and J calls were not made by the authors but by TCRdb's processing. The sample contains about half a million distinct CDR3 sequences, about 20% of them found a single time. The ten largest clones capture more than 9% of the sample.

The sequence was obtained from an adult woman who had mild COVID-19 (a few samples of this study predate the infection). The sample titles of this study are shuffled in the database, so cell type and time point are left out; the donor was told from shared clones. The source material was PBMCs or a T cell subset sorted from them (not recorded which). The sequence links TRBV7-8 to TRBJ2-4; matching of 6 bases hints at TRBD2 as the D gene. CDR3 reads: CASSQTSGLAKNIQYF. The DNA sequence is given as TGTGCCAGCAGCCAAACCTCGGGACTAGCCAAAAACATTCAGTACTTC. Reference TRBV7-8 and TRBJ2-4 genes cover what lies past the CDR3, so the full variable domain is GAGVSQSPRYKVAKRGQDVALRCDPISGHVSLFWYQQALGQGPEFLTYFQNEAQLDKSGLPSDRFFAERPEGSVSTLKIQRTQQEDSAVYLCASSQTSGLAKNIQYFGAGTRLSVL.